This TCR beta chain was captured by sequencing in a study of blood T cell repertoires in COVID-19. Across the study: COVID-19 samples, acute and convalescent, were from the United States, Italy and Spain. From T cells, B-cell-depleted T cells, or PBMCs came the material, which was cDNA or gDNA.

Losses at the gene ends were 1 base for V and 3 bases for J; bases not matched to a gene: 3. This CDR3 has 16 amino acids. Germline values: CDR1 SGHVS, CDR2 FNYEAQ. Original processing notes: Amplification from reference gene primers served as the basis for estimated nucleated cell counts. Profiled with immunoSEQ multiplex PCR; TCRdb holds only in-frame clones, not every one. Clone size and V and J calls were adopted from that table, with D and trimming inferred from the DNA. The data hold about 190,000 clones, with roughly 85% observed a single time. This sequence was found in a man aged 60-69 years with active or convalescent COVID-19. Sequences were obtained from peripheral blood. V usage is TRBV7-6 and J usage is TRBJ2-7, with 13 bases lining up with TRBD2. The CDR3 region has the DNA TGTGCCAGCAGCTTAGGACTAGCGGGGGGAAACTACGAGCAGTACTTC. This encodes CASSLGLAGGNYEQYF. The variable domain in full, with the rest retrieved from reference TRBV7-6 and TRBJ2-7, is GAGVSQSPRYKVTKRGQDVALRCDPISGHVSLYWYRQALGQGPEFLTYFNYEAQQDKSGLPNDRFSAERPEGSISTLTIQRTEQRDSAMYRCASSLGLAGGNYEQYFGPGTRLTVT.